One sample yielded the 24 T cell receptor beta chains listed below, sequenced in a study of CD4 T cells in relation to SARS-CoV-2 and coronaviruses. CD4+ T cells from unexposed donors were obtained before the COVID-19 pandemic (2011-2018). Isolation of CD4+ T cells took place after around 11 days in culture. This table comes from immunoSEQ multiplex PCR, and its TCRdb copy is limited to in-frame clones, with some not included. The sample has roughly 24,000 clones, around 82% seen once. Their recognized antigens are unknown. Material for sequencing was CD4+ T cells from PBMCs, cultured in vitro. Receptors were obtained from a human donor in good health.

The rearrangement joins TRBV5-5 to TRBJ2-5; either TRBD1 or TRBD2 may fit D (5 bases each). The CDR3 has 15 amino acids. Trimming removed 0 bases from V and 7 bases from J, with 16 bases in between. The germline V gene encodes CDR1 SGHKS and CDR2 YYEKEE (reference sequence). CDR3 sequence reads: CASSLERDGIGTQYF. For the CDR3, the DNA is TGTGCCAGCAGCTTGGAACGGGACGGAATTGGGACCCAGTACTTC.

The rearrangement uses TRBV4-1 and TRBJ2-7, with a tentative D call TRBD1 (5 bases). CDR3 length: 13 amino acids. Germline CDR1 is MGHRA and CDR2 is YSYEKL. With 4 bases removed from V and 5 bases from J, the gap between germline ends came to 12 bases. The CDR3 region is CASSRLTENEQYF. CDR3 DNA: TGCGCCAGCAGCCGGCTGACAGAAAACGAGCAGTACTTC.

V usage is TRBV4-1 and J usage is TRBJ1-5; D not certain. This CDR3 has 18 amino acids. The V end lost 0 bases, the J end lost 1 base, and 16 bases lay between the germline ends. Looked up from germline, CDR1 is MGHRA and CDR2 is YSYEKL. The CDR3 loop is CASSQDMLRLGSNQPQHF. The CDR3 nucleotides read TGCGCCAGCAGCCAAGATATGCTCCGGCTGGGGAGCAATCAGCCCCAGCATTTT.

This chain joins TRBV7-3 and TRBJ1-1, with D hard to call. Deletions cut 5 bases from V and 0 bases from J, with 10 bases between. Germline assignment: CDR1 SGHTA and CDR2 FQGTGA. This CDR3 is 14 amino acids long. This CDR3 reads CASSPSRLNTEAFF. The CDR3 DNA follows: TGTGCCAGCAGCCCCTCCAGGTTGAACACTGAAGCTTTCTTT.

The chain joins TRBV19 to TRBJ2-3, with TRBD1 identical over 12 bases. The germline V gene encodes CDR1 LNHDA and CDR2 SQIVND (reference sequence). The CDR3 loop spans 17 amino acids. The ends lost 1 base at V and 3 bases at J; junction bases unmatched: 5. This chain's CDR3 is CASSIGGTGGWTDTQYF. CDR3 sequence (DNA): TGTGCCAGTAGTATAGGGGGGACAGGGGGCTGGACAGATACGCAGTATTTT.

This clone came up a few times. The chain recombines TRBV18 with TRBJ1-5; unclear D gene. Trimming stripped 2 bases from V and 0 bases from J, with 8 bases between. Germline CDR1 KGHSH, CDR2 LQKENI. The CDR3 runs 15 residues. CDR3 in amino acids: CASSPGGFSNQPQHF. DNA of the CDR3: TGTGCCAGCTCACCAGGCGGCTTTAGCAATCAGCCCCAGCATTTT.

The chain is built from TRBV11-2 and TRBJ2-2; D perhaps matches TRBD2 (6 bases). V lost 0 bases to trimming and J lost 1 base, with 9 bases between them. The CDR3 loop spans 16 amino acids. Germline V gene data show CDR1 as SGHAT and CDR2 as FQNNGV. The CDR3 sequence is CASSLDRSGNTGELFF. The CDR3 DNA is TGTGCCAGCAGCTTAGATCGTAGCGGGAACACCGGGGAGCTGTTTTTT.

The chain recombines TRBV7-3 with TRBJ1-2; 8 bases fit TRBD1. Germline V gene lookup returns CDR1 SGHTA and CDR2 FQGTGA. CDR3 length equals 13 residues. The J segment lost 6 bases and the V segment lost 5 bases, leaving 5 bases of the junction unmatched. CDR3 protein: CASSRGTGDGYTF. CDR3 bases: TGTGCCAGCAGCCGAGGGACAGGTGATGGCTACACCTTC.

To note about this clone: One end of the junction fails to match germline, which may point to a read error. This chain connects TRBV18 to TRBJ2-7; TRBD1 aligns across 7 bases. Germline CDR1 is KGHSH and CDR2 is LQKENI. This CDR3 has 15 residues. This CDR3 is CASSSPGQTNYEQYF. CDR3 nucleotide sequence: TGTGCCAGCTCATCACCGGGACAGACGAACTACGAGCAGTACTTC.

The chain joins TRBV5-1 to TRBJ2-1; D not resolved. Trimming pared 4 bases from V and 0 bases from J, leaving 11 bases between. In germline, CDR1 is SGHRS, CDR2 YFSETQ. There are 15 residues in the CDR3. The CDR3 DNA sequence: TGCGCCAGCAGCCTCACACCAAGCTCCTACAATGAGCAGTTCTTC. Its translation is CASSLTPSSYNEQFF.

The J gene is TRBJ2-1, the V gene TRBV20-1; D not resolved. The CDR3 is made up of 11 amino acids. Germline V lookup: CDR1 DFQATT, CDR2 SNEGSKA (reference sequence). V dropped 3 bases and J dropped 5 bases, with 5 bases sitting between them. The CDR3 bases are TGCAGTGCTAGGCATCACAATGAGCAGTTCTTC. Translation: CSARHHNEQFF.

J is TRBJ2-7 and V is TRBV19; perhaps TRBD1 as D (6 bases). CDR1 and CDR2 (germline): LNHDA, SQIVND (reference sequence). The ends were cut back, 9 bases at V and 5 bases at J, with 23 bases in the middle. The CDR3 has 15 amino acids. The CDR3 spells CASRRMFGTIHEQYF. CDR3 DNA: TGTGCCAGCCGGAGGATGTTCGGGACAATCCACGAGCAGTACTTC.

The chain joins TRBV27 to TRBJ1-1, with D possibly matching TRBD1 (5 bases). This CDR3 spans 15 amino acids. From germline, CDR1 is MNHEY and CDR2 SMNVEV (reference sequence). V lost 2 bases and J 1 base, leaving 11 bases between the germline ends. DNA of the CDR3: TGTGCCAGCAGTTTAATACGGGGCAAGAACACTGAAGCTTTCTTT. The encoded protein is CASSLIRGKNTEAFF.

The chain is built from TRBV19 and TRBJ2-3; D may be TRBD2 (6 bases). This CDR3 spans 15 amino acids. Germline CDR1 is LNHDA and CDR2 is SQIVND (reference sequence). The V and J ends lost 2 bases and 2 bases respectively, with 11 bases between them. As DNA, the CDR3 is TGTGCCAGTAGTATACAGGACTATCTCACAGATACGCAGTATTTT. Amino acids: CASSIQDYLTDTQYF.

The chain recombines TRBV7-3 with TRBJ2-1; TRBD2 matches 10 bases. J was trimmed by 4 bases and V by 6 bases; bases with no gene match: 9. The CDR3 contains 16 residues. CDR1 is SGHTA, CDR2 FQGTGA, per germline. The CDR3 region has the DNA TGTGCCAGCAGGAAAGACCCTAGCGGGAGTTACAATGAGCAGTTCTTC. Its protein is CASRKDPSGSYNEQFF.

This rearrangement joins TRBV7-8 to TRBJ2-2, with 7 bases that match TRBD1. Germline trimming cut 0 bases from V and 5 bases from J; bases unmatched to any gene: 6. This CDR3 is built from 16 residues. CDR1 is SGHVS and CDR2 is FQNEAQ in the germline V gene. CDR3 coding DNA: TGTGCCAGCAGCTTAGCGTTCGGCAGGGGGACCGGGGAGCTGTTTTTT. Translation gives CASSLAFGRGTGELFF.

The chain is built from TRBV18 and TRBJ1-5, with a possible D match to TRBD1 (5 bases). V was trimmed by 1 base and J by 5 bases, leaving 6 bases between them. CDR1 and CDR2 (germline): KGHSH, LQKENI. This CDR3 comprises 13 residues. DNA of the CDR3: TGTGCCAGCTCACCACGGGGGGATCAGCCCCAGCATTTT. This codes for CASSPRGDQPQHF.

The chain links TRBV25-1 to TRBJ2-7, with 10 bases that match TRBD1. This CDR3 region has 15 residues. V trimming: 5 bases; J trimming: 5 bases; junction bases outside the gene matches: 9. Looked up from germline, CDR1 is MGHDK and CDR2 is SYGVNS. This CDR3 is CASSPPGQGRDEQYF. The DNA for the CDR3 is TGTGCCAGCAGTCCACCGGGACAGGGGCGTGACGAGCAGTACTTC.

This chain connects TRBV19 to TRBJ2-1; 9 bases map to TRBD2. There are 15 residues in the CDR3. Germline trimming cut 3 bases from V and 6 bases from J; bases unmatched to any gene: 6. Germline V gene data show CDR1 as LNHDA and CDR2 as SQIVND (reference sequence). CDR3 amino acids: CASSIRGLAGNEQFF. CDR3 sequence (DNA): TGTGCCAGTAGTATCAGGGGACTAGCTGGCAATGAGCAGTTCTTC.

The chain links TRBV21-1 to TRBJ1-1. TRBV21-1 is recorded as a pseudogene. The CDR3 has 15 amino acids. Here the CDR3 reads CASSKGGQMNTEAFF. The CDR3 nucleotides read TGTGCCAGCAGCAAGGGAGGACAGATGAACACTGAAGCTTTCTTT.

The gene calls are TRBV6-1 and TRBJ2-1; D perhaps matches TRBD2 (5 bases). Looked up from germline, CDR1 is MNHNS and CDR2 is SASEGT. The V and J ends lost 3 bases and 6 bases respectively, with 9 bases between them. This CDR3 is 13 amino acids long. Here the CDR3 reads CASSDPSPNEQFF. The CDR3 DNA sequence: TGTGCCAGCAGTGATCCTAGCCCCAATGAGCAGTTCTTC.

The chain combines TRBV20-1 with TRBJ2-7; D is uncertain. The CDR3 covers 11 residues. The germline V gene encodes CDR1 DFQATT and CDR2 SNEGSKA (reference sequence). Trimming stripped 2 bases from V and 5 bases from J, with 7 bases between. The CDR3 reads CSARYPDEQYF. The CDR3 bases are TGCAGTGCTAGATACCCGGACGAGCAGTACTTC.

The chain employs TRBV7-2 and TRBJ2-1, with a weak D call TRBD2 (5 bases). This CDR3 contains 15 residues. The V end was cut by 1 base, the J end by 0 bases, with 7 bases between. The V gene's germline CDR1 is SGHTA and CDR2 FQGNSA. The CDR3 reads CASSLGRYSYNEQFF. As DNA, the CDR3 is TGTGCCAGCAGCTTAGGGAGGTACTCCTACAATGAGCAGTTCTTC.

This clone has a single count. In DNA, the CDR3 is TGTGCCAGCAGAGGGACAGCCTATGCTGAAAAACTGTTTTTT. It is translated as CASRGTAYAEKLFF. The chain combines TRBV6-5 with TRBJ1-4, with 7 bases aligning to TRBD1. Trimming cost V 6 bases and J 7 bases; bases outside gene matches: 8. The CDR3 spans 14 residues. CDR1 MNHEY and CDR2 SVGAGI come from the germline V gene.